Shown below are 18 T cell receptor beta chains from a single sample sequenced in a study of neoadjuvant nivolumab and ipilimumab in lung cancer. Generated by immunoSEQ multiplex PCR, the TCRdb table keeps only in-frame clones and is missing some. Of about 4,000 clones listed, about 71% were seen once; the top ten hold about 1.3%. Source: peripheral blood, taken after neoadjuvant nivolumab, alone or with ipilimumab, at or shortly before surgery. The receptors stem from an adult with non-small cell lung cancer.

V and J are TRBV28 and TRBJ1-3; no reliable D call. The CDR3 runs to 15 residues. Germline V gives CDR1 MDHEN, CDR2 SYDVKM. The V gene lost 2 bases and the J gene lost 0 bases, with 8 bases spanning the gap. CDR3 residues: CASSLPQSSGNTIYF. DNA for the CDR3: TGTGCCAGCAGTTTACCGCAAAGCTCTGGAAACACCATATATTTT.

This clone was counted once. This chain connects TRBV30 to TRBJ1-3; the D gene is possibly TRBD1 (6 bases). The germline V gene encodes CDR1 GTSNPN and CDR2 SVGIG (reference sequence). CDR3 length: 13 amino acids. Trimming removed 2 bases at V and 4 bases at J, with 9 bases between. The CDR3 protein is CAWSPGAGNTIYF. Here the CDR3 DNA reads TGTGCCTGGAGTCCAGGGGCGGGAAACACCATATATTTT.

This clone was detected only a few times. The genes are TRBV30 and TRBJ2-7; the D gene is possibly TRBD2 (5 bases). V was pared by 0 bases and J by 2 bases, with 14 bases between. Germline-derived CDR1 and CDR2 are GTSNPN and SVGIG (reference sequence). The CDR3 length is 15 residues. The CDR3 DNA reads TGTGCCTGGAGTGTAGGATCGGGAATAGCCTACGAGCAGTACTTC. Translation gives CAWSVGSGIAYEQYF. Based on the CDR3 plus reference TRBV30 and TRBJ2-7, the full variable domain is SQTIHQWPATLVQPVGSPLSLECTVEGTSNPNLYWYRQAAGRGLQLLFYSVGIGQISSEVPQNLSASRPQDRQFILSSKKLLLSDSGFYLCAWSVGSGIAYEQYFGPGTRLTVT.

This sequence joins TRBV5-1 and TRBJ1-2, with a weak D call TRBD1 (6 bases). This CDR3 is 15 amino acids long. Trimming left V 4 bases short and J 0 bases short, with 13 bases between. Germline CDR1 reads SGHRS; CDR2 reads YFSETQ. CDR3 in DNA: TGCGCCAGCAGCCTACGGACAGAGACTAACTATGGCTACACCTTC. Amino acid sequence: CASSLRTETNYGYTF.

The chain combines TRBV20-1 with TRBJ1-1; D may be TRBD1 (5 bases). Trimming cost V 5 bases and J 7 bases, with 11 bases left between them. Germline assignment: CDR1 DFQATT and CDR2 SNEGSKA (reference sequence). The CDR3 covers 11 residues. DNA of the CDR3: TGCAGTGCTCCCCCGGGACTTGAAGCTTTCTTT. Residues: CSAPPGLEAFF.

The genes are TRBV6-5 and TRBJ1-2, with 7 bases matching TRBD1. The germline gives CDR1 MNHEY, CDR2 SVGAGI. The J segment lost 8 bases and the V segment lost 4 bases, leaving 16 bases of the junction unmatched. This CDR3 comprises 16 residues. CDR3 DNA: TGTGCCAGCAGTTTCAGGTCCCAGGACAGGCTGGGCGGCTACACCTTC. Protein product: CASSFRSQDRLGGYTF.

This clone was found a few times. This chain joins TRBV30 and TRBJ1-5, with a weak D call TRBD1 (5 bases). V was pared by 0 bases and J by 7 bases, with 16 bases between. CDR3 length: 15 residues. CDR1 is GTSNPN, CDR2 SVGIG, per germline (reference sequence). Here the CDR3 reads CAWSVSGGRGQPQHF. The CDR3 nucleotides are TGTGCCTGGAGTGTATCAGGCGGGAGGGGCCAGCCCCAGCATTTT.

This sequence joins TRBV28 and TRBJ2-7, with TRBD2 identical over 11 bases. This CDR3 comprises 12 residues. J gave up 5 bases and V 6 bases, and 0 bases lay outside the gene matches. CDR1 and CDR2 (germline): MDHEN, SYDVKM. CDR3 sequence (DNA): TGTGCCAGCAGACTAGCGGGAGACGAGCAGTACTTC. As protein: CASRLAGDEQYF.

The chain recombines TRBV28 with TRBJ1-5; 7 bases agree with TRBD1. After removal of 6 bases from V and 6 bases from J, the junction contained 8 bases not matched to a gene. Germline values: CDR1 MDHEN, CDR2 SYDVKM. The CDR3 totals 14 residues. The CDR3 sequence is CASRPGGGSQPQHF. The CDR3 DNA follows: TGTGCCAGCAGACCCGGAGGGGGCAGTCAGCCCCAGCATTTT.

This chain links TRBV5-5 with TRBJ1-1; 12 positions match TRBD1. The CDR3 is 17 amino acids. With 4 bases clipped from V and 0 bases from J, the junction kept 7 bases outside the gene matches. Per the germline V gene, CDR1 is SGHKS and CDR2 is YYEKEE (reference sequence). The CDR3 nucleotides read TGTGCCAGCAGCGGACGGGACAGGGGGCAGTTGAACACTGAAGCTTTCTTT. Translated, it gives CASSGRDRGQLNTEAFF.

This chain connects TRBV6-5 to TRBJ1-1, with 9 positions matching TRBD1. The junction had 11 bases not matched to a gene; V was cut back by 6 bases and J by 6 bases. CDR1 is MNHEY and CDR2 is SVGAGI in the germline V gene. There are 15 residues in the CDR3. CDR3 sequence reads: CASSRTGGLYPEAFF. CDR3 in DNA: TGTGCCAGCAGCCGTACAGGGGGCTTATATCCTGAAGCTTTCTTT.

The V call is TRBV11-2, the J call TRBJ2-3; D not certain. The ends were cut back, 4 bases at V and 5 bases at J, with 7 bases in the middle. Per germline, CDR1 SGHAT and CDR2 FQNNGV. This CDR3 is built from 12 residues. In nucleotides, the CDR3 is TGTGCCAGCAGCTCCATTAGAGATACGCAGTATTTT. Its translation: CASSSIRDTQYF.

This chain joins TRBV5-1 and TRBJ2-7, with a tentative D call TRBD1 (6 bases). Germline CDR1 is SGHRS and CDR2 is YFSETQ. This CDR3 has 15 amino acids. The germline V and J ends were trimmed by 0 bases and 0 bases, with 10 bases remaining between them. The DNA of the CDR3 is TGCGCCAGCAGCTTGGTTCCAGGGGCCTCCTACGAGCAGTACTTC. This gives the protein CASSLVPGASYEQYF. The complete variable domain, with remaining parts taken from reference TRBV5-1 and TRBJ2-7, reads KAGVTQTPRYLIKTRGQQVTLSCSPISGHRSVSWYQQTPGQGLQFLFEYFSETQRNKGNFPGRFSGRQFSNSRSEMNVSTLELGDSALYLCASSLVPGASYEQYFGPGTRLTVT.

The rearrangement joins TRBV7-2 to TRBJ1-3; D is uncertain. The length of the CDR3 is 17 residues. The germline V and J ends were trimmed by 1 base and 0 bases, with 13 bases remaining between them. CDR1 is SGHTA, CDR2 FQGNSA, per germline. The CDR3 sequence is CASSLGGRSSSGNTIYF. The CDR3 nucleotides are TGTGCCAGCAGCTTAGGAGGCAGGTCGAGCTCTGGAAACACCATATATTTT.

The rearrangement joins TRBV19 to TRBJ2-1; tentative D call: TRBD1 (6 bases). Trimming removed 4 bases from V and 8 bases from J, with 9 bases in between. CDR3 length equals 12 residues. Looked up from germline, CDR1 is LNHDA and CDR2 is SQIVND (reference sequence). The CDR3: CASSTGDDEQFF. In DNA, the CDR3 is TGTGCCAGTAGTACAGGGGACGATGAGCAGTTCTTC. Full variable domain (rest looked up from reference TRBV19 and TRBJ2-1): DGGITQSPKYLFRKEGQNVTLSCEQNLNHDAMYWYRQDPGQGLRLIYYSQIVNDFQKGDIAEGYSVSREKKESFPLTVTSAQKNPTAFYLCASSTGDDEQFFGPGTRLTVL.

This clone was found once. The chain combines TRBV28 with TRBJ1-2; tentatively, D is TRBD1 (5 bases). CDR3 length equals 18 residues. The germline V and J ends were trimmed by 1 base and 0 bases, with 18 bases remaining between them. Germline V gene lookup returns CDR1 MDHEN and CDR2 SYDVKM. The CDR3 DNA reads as TGTGCCAGCAGTTTATCTGGAGGCAGGGCCCCAGCTAACTATGGCTACACCTTC. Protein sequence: CASSLSGGRAPANYGYTF.

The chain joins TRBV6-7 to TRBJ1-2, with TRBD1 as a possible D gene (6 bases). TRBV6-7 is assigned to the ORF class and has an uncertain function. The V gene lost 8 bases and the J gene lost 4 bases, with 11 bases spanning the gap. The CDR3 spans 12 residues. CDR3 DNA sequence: TGTGCCAGCCAGGGGCGCCCCTATGGCTACACCTTC. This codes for CASQGRPYGYTF.

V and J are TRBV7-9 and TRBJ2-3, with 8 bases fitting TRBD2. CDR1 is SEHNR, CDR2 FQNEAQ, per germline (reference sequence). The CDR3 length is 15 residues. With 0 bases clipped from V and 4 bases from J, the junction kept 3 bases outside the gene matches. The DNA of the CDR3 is TGTGCCAGCAGCTTAGCGGGACTAGTTGCAGATACGCAGTATTTT. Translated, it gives CASSLAGLVADTQYF.